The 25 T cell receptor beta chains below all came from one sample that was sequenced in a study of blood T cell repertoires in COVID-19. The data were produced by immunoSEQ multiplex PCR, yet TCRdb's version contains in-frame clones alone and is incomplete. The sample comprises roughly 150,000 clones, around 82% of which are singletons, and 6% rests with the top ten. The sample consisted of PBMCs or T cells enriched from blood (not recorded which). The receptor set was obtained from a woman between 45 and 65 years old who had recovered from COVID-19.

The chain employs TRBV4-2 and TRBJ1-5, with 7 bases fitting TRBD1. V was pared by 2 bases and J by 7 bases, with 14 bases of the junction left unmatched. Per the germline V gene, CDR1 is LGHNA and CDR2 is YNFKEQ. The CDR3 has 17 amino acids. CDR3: CASSQRGKGATAQPQHF. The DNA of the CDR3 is TGTGCCAGCAGCCAAAGAGGTAAGGGGGCGACCGCACAGCCCCAGCATTTT.

CDR3 protein: CASSLGGHRGYNYGYTF. In DNA form, the CDR3 reads TGTGCCAGCAGCTTAGGGGGGCACAGGGGGTATAACTATGGCTACACCTTC. The chain is built from TRBV7-2 and TRBJ1-2; 8 positions agree with TRBD1. V lost 1 base and J lost 1; bases outside the gene matches: 8. The CDR3 runs to 17 residues. Germline V gene data show CDR1 as SGHTA and CDR2 as FQGNSA. The full variable domain, its missing parts supplied by reference TRBV7-2 and TRBJ1-2, is GAGVSQSPSNKVTEKGKDVELRCDPISGHTALYWYRQSLGQGLEFLIYFQGNSAPDKSGLPSDRFSAERTGGSVSTLTIQRTQQEDSAVYLCASSLGGHRGYNYGYTFGSGTRLTVV.

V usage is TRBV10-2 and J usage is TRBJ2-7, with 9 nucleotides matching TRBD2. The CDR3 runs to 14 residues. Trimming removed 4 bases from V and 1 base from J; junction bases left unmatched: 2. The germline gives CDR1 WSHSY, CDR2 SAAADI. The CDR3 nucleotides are TGCGCCAGCAGTGGTGGACTAGCGTCCTACGAGCAGTACTTC. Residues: CASSGGLASYEQYF.

CDR3 protein: CASKPFGESGEKLFF. CDR3 nucleotide sequence: TGTGCCAGCAAGCCGTTTGGGGAGTCGGGCGAAAAACTGTTTTTT. The J gene is TRBJ1-4, the V gene TRBV6-5; D unclear. CDR1 is MNHEY and CDR2 is SVGAGI in the germline V gene. The CDR3 is made up of 15 amino acids. Trimming pared 7 bases from V and 8 bases from J, leaving 20 bases between.

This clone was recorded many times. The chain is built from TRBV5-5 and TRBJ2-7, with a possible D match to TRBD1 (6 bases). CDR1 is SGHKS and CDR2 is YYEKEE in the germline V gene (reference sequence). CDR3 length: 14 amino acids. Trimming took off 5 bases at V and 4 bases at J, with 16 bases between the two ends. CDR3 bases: TGTGCCAGCAGAGCAGGGGTTTCGGGGTACGAGCAGTACGTC. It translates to CASRAGVSGYEQYV.

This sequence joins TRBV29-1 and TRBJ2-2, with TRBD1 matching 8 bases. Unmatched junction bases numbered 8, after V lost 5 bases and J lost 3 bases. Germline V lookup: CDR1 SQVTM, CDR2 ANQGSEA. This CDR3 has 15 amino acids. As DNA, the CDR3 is TGCAGCGTTCGCGGCAGGGGGCCGGACACCGGGGAGCTGTTTTTT. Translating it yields CSVRGRGPDTGELFF.

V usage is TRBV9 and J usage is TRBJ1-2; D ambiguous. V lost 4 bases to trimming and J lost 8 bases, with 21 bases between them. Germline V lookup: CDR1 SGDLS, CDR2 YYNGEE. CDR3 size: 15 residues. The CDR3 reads CASSPIRWGSGGYTF. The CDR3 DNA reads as TGTGCCAGCAGCCCAATCCGGTGGGGAAGCGGCGGCTACACCTTC.

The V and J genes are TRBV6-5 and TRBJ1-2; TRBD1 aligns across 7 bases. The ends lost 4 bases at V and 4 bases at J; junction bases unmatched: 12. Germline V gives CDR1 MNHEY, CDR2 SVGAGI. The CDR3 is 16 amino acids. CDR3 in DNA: TGTGCCAGCAGTTTCCAACCCGGGACAGCTTCCTATGGCTACACCTTC. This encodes CASSFQPGTASYGYTF.

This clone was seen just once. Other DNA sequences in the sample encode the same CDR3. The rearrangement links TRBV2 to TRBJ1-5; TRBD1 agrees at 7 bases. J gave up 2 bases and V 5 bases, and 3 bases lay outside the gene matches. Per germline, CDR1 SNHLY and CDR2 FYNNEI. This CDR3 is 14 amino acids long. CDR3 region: CASSIQGRNQPQHF. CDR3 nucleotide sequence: TGTGCCAGCAGTATACAGGGGCGCAATCAGCCCCAGCATTTT.

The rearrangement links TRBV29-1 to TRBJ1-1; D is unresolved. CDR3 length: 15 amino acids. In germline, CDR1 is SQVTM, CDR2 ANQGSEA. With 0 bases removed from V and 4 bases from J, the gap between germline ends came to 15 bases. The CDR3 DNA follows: TGCAGCGTTGAAGATCTGGCAGTTCGGGGCACTGAAGCTTTCTTT. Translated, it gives CSVEDLAVRGTEAFF.

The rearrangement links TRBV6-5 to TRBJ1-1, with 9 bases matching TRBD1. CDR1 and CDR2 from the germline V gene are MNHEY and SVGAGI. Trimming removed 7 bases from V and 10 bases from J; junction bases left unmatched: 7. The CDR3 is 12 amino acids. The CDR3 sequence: CASNRQGGRAFF. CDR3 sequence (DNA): TGTGCCAGCAACCGACAGGGGGGGCGAGCTTTCTTT.

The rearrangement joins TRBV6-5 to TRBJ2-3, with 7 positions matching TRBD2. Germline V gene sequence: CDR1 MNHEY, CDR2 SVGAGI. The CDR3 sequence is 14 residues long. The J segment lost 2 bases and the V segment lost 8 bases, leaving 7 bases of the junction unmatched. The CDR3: CASFKRGLTDTQYF. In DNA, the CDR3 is TGTGCCAGCTTTAAGCGGGGACTCACAGATACGCAGTATTTT.

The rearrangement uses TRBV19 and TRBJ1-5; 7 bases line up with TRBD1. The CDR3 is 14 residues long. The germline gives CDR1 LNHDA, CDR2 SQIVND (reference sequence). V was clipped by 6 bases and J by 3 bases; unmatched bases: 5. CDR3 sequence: CASSPDRYNQPQHF. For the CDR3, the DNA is TGTGCCAGTAGCCCGGACAGGTACAATCAGCCCCAGCATTTT.

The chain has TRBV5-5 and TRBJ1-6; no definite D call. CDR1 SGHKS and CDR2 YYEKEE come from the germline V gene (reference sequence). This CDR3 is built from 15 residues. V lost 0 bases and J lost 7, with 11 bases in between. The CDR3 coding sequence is TGTGCCAGCAGCTTGGGCGGGCCAGCAAATTCACCCCTCCACTTT. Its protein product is CASSLGGPANSPLHF.

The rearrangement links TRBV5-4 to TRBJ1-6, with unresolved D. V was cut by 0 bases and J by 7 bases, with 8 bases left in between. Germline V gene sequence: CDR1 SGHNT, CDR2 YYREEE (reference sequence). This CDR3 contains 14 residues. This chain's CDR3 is CASSLASTNSPLHF. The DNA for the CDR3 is TGTGCCAGCAGCTTGGCTAGTACCAATTCACCCCTCCACTTT.

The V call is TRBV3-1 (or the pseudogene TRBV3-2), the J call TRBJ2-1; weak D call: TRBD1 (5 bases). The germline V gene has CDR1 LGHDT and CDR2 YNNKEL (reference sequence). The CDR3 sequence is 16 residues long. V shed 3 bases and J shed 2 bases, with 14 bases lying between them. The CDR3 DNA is TGTGCCAGCAGCCATAAAGGGGTTGCGGCCTACAATGAGCAGTTCTTC. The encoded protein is CASSHKGVAAYNEQFF.

DNA for the CDR3: TGTGCCAGCAGCTTGGGACAGCAGAACACTGAAGCTTTCTTT. It translates to CASSLGQQNTEAFF. V is TRBV5-5 and J is TRBJ1-1; perhaps TRBD1 as D (5 bases). Germline CDR1 and CDR2: SGHKS and YYEKEE (reference sequence). V dropped 0 bases and J dropped 1 base, with 7 bases sitting between them. CDR3 length equals 14 residues.

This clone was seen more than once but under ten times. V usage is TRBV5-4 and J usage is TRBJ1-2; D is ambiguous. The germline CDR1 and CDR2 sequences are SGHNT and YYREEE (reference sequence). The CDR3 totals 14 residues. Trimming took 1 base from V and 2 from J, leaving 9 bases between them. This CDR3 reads CASSLIAENYGYTF. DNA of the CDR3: TGTGCCAGCAGCTTGATAGCAGAAAACTATGGCTACACCTTC.

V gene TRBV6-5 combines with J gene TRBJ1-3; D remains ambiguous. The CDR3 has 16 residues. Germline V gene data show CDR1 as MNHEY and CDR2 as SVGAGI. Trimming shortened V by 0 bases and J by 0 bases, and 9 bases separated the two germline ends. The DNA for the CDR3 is TGTGCCAGCAGTTACTCGTTCGTCAGCTCTGGAAACACCATATATTTT. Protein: CASSYSFVSSGNTIYF.

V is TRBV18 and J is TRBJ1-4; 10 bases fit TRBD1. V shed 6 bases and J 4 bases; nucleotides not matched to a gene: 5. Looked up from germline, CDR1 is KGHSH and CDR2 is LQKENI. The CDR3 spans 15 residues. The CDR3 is CASSRGQGLNEKLFF. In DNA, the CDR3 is TGTGCCAGCTCGCGGGGACAGGGGCTTAATGAAAAACTGTTTTTT.

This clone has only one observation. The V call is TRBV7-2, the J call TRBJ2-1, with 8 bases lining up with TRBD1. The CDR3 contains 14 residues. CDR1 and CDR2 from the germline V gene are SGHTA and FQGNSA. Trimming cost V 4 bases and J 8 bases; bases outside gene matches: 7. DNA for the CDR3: TGTGCCAGCAGCTCACAGGGGGTTGGCGATGAGCAGTTCTTC. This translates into CASSSQGVGDEQFF.

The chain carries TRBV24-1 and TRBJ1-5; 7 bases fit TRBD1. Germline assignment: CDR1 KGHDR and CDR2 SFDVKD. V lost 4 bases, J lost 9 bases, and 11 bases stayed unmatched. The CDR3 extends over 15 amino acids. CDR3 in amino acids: CATSDPRTGDGPQHF. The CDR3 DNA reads TGTGCCACCAGTGACCCTCGGACAGGCGACGGGCCCCAGCATTTT.

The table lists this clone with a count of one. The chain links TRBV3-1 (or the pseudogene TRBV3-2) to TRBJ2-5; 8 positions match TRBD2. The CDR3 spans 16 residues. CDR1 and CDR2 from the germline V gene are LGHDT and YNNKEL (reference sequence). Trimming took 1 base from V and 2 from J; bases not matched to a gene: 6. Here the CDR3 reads CASSQGWSSGQETQYF. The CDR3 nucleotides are TGTGCCAGCAGCCAAGGTTGGTCTAGCGGGCAAGAGACCCAGTACTTC.

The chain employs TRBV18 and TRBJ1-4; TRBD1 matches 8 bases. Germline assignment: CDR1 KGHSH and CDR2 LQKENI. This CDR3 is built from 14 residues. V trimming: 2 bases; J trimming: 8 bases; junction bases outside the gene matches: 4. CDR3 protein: CASSPAGGEEKLFF. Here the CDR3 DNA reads TGTGCCAGCTCACCAGCAGGGGGCGAGGAAAAACTGTTTTTT.

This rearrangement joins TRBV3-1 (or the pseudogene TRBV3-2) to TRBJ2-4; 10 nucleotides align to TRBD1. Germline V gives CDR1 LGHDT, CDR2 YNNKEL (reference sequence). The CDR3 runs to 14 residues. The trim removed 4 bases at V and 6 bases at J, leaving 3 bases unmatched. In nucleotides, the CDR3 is TGTGCCAGCAGCCCGCGGGACAGGGGAAACATTCAGTACTTC. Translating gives CASSPRDRGNIQYF.